This T cell receptor beta chain stems from a study of cytomegalovirus exposure and HLA in healthy donors. Germline loops: CDR1 ENHRY, CDR2 SYGVKD. The CDR3 consists of 12 residues. Both 60 Vbeta primers and 13 Jbeta primers went into the PCR. The data were produced by immunoSEQ multiplex PCR, yet TCRdb's version contains in-frame clones alone and is incomplete. This repertoire shows about 110,000 clones, around 64% found once; its top ten account for about 2.2%. About this clone: Mismatch with germline at one junction end may stem from a read error.

The chain couples TRBV10-3 to TRBJ2-7; possible D gene TRBD1, 6 bases. The sequenced material came from PBMCs. This sequence was found in a woman in her thirties in good health and CMV-seronegative. CDR3 bases: TGTGCCATCAGTGAGCCAAAAGGACAGCCTATATTC. Its translation is CAISEPKGQPIF.